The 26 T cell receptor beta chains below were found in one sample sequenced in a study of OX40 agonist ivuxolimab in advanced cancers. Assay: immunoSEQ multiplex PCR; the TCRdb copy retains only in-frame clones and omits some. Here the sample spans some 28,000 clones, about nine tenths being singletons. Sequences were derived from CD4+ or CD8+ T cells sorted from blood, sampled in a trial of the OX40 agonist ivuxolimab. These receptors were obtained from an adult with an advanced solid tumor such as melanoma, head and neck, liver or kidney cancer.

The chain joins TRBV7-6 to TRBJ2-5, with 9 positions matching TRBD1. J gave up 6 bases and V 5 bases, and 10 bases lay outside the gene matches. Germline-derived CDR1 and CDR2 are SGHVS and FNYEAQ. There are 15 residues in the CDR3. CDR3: CASSPGTGSGQTQYF. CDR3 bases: TGTGCCAGCAGCCCCGGGACAGGGTCCGGTCAGACCCAGTACTTC.

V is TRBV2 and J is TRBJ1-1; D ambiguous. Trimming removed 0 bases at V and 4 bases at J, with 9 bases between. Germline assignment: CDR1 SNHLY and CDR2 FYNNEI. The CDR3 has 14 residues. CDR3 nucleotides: TGTGCCAGCAGTGAAGCTCGGCCAACCACTGAAGCTTTCTTT. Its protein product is CASSEARPTTEAFF.

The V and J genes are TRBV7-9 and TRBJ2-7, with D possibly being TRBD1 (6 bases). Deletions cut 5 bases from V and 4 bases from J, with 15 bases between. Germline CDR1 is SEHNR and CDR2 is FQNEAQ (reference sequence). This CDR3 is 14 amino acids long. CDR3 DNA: TGTGCCAGCAGCACAACAGGGTTCATGTACGAGCAGTACTTC. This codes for CASSTTGFMYEQYF. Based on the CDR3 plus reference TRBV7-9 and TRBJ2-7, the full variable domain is DTGVSQNPRHKITKRGQNVTFRCDPISEHNRLYWYRQTLGQGPEFLTYFQNEAQLEKSRLLSDRFSAERPKGSFSTLEIQRTEQGDSAMYLCASSTTGFMYEQYFGPGTRLTVT.

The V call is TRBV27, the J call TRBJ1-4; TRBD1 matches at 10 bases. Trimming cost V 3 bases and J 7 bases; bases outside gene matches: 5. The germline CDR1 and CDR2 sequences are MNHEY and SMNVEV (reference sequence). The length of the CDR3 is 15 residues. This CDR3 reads CASSFGTGASEKLFF. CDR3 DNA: TGTGCCAGCAGTTTCGGGACAGGGGCGAGTGAAAAACTGTTTTTT.

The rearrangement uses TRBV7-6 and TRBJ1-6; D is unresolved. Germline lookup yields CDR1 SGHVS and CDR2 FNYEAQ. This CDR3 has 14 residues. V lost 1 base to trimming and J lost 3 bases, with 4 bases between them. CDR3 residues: CASSLGVYNSPLHF. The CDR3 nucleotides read TGTGCCAGCAGCTTAGGTGTCTATAATTCACCCCTCCACTTT.

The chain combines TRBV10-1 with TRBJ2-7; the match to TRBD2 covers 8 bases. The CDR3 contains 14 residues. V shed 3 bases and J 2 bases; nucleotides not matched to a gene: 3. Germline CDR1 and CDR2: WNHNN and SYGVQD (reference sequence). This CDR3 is CASSESGSPYEQYF. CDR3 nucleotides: TGCGCCAGCAGTGAAAGCGGGAGTCCCTACGAGCAGTACTTC.

The CDR3 protein is CASSMGSYEQYF. The CDR3 nucleotides are TGTGCCAGCAGCATGGGGTCCTACGAGCAGTACTTC. The gene calls are TRBV5-5 and TRBJ2-7, with D unresolved. V shed 4 bases and J shed 1 base, with 6 bases lying between them. The CDR3 contains 12 residues. CDR1 SGHKS and CDR2 YYEKEE come from the germline V gene (reference sequence).

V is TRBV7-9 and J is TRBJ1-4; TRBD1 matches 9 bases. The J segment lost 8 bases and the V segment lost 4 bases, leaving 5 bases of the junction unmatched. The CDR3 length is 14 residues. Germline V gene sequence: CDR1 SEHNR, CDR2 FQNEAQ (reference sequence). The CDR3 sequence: CASSSTGGREKLFF. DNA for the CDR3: TGTGCCAGCAGCTCGACAGGGGGGCGCGAAAAACTGTTTTTT.

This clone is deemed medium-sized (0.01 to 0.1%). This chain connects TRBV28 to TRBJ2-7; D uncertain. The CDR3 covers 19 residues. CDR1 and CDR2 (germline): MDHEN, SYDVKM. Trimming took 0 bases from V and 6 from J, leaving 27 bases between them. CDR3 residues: CASSLWIPTSPAAPTEQYF. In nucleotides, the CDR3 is TGTGCCAGCAGTTTATGGATACCCACCTCCCCGGCGGCCCCCACCGAGCAGTACTTC. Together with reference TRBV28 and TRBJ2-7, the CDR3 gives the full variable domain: DVKVTQSSRYLVKRTGEKVFLECVQDMDHENMFWYRQDPGLGLRLIYFSYDVKMKEKGDIPEGYSVSREKKERFSLILESASTNQTSMYLCASSLWIPTSPAAPTEQYFGPGTRLTVT.

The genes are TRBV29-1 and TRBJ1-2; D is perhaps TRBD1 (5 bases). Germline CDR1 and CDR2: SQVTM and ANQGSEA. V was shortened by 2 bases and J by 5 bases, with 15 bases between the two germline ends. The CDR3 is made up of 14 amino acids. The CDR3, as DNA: TGCAGCGTTGAAATTAGGGGCGCGGGATATGGCTACACCTTC. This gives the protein CSVEIRGAGYGYTF.

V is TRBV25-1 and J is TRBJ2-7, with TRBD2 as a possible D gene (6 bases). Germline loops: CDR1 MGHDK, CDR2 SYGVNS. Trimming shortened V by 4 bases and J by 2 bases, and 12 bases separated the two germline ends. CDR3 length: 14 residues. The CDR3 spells CASSVSGRTYEQYF. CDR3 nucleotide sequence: TGTGCCAGCAGTGTTAGCGGCCGGACCTACGAGCAGTACTTC.

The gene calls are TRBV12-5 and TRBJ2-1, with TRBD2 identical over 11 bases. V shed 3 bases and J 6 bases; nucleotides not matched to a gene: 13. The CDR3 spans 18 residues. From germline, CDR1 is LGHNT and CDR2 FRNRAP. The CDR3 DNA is TGTGCTAGTGGTTTTTTAGCTGTAACTAGCGGGAGTGTCAATGAGCAGTTCTTC. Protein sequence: CASGFLAVTSGSVNEQFF.

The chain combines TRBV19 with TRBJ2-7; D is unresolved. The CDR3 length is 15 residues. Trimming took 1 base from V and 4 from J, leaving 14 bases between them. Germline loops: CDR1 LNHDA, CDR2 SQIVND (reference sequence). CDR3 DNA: TGTGCCAGTAGTATAGTTCTAGGTCTGGCGTACGAGCAGTACTTC. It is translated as CASSIVLGLAYEQYF.

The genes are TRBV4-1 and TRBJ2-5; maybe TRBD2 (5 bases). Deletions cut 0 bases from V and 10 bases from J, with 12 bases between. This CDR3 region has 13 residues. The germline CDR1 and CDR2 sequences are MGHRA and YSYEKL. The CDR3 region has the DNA TGCGCCAGCAGCCAAGATGGCCCTCGGGGCCAGTACTTC. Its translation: CASSQDGPRGQYF.

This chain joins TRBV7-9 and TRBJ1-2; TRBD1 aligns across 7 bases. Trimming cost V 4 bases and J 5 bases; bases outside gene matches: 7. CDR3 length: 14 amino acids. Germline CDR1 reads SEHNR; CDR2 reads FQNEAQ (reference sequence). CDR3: CASSYSQGWYGYTF. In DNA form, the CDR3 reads TGTGCCAGCAGCTACTCACAGGGGTGGTATGGCTACACCTTC.

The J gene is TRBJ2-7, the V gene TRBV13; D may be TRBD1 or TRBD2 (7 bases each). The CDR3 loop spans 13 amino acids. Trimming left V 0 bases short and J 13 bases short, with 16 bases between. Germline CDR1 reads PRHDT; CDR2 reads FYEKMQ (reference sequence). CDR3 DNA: TGTGCCAGCAGCTTAGGCGCCCAGGGGGGGAAATACTTC. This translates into CASSLGAQGGKYF.

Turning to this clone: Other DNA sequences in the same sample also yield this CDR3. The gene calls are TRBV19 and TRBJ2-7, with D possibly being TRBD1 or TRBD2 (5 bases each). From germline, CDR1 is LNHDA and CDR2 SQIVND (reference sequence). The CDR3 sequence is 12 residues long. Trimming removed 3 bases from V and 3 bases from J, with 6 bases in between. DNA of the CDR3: TGTGCCAGTAGTATTGGGGGCTACGAGCAGTACTTC. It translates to CASSIGGYEQYF.

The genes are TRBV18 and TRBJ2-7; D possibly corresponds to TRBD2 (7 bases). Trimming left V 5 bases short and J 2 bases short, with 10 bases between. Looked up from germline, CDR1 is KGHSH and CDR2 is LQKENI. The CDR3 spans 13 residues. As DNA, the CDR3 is TGTGCCAGCTCAGGGAGGGGGGCCTACGAGCAGTACTTC. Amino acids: CASSGRGAYEQYF.

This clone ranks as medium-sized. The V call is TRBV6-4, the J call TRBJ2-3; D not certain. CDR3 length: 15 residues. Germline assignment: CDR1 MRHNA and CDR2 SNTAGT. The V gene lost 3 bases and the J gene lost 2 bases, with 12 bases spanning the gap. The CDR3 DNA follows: TGTGCCAGCAGTGAATTCGTGGGCTTCACAGATACGCAGTATTTT. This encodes CASSEFVGFTDTQYF.

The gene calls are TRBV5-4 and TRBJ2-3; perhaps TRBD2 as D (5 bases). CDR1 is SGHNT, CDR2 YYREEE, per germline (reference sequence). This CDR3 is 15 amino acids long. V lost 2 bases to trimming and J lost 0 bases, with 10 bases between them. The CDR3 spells CASSFRGSSTDTQYF. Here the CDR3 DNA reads TGTGCCAGCAGCTTCCGGGGATCTAGCACAGATACGCAGTATTTT. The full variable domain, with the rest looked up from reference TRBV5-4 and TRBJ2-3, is ETGVTQSPTHLIKTRGQQVTLRCSSQSGHNTVSWYQQALGQGPQFIFQYYREEENGRGNFPPRFSGLQFPNYSSELNVNALELDDSALYLCASSFRGSSTDTQYFGPGTRLTVL.

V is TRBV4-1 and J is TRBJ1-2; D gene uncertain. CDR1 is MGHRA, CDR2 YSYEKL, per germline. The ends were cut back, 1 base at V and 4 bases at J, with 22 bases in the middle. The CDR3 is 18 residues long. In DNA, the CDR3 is TGCGCCAGCAGCCAAGGAAGGTTGGAGGGCAGCCGTTCCTATGGCTACACCTTC. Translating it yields CASSQGRLEGSRSYGYTF.

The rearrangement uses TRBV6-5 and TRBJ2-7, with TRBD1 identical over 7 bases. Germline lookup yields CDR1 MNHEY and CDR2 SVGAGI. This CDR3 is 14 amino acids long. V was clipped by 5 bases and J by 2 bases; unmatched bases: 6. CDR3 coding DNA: TGTGCCAGCAGTCTACAGGGGTTTGCCTACGAGCAGTACTTC. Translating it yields CASSLQGFAYEQYF.

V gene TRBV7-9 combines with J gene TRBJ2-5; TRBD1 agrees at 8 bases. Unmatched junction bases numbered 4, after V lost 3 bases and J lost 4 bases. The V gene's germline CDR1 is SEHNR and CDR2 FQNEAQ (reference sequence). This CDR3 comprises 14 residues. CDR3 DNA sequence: TGTGCCAGCAGCTTCGGACAGGGAGGAGAGACCCAGTACTTC. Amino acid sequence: CASSFGQGGETQYF.

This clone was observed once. Written as DNA, the CDR3 is TGTGCCAGCTCACCAACACCGGGGCCCTACGAGCAGTACTTC. Translating it yields CASSPTPGPYEQYF. The chain recombines TRBV18 with TRBJ2-7, with D perhaps given as TRBD1 or TRBD2 (5 bases each). Per the germline V gene, CDR1 is KGHSH and CDR2 is LQKENI. The CDR3 has 14 amino acids. Trimming shortened V by 2 bases and J by 2 bases, and 10 bases separated the two germline ends.

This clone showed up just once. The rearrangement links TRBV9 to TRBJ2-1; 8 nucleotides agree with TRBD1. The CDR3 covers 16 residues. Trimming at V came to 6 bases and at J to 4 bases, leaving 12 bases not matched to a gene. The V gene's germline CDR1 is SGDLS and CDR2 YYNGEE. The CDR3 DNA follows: TGTGCCAGCACCCGACCAGGGGGCGCTTCGTACAATGAGCAGTTCTTC. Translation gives CASTRPGGASYNEQFF.

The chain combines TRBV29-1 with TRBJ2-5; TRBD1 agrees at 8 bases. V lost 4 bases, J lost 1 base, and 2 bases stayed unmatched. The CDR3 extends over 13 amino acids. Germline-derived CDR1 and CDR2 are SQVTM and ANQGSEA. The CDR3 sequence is CSVGGQGQETQYF. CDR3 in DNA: TGCAGCGTTGGAGGACAGGGCCAAGAGACCCAGTACTTC.